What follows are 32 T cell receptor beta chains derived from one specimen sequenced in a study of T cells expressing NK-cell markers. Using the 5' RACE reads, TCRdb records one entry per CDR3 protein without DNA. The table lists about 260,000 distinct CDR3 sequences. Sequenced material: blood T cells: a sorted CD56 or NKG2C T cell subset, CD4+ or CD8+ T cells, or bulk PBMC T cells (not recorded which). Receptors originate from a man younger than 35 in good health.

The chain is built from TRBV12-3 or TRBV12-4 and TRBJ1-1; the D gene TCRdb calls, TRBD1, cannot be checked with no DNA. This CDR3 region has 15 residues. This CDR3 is CASSLIGSPDTEAFF.

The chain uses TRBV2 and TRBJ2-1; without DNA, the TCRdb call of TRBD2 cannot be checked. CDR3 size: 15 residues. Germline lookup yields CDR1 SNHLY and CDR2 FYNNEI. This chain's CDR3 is CASKTSGLTYNEQFF.

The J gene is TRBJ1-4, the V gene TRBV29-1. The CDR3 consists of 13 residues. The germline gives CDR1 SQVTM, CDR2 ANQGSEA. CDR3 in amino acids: CSVGLLTNEKLFF.

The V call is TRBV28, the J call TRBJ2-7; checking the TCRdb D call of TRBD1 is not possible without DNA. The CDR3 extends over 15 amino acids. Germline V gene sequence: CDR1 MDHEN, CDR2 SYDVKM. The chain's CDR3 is CASSMLYRGRSEQYF.

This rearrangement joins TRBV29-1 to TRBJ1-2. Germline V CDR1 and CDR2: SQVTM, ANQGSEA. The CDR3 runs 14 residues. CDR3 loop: CSVGPPLKAYGYTF. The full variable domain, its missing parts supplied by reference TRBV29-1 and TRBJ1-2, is SAVISQKPSRDICQRGTSLTIQCQVDSQVTMMFWYRQQPGQSLTLIATANQGSEATYESGFVIDKFPISRPNLTFSTLTVSNMSPEDSSIYLCSVGPPLKAYGYTFGSGTRLTVV.

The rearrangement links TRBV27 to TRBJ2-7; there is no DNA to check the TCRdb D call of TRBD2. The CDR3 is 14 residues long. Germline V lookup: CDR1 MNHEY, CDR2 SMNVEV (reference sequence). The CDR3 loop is CASRPSGRAYEQYF.

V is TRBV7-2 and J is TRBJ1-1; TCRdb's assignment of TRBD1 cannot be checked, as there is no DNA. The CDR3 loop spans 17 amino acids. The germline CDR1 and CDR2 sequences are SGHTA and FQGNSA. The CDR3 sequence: CASSLGQGAYPNTEAFF.

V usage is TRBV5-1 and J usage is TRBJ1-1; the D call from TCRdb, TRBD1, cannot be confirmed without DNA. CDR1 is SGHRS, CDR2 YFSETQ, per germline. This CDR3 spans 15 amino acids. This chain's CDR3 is CASSQPGQSNTEAFF.

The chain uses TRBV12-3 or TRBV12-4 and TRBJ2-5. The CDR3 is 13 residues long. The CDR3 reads CASSSAPRETQYF.

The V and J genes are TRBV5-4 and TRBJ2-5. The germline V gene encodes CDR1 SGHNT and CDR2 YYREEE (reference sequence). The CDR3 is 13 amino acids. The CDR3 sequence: CASSLKQRETQYF.

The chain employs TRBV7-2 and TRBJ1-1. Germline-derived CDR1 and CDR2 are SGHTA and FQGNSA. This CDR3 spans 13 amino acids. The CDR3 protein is CASSLAVLTEAFF.

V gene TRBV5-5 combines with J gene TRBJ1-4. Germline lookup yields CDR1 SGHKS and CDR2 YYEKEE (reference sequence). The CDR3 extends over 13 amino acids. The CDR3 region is CASSLAMQEKLFF.

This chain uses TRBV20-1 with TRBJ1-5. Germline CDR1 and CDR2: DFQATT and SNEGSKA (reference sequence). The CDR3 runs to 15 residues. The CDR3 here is CSASLGQGRNQPQHF.

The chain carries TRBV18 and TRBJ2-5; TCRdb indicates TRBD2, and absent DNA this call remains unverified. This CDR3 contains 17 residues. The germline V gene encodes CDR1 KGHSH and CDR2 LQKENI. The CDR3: CASSPGLAGVYEETQYF.

CDR3 loop: CASSPRETEAFF. The chain links TRBV19 to TRBJ1-1. CDR1 and CDR2 from the germline V gene are LNHDA and SQIVND (reference sequence). The length of the CDR3 is 12 residues.

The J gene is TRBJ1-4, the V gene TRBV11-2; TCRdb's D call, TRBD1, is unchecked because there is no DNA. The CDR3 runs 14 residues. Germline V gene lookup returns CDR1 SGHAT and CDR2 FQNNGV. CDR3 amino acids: CASRSGPHNEKLFF.

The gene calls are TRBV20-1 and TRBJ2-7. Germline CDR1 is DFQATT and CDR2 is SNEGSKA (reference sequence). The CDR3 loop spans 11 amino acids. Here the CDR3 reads CSARALSEQYF.

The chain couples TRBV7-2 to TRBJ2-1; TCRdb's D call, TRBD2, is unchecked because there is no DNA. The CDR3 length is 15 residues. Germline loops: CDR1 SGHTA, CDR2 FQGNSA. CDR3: CASSFGGRARFEQFF.

The CDR3 protein is CASGNRDSVISPFQHF. V usage is TRBV12-5 and J usage is TRBJ1-5; the TCRdb D gene call, TRBD1, has no DNA to confirm it. This CDR3 contains 16 residues. CDR1 is LGHNT and CDR2 is FRNRAP in the germline V gene. The full variable domain, in which reference TRBV12-5 and TRBJ1-5 provide the parts outside the CDR3, is DARVTQTPRHKVTEMGQEVTMRCQPILGHNTVFWYRQTMMQGLELLAYFRNRAPLDDSGMPKDRFSAEMPDATLATLKIQPSEPRDSAVYFCASGNRDSVISPFQHFGDGTRLSIL.

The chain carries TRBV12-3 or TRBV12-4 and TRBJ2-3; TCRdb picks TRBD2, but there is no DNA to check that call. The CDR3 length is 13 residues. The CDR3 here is CASSLVAGDTQYF.

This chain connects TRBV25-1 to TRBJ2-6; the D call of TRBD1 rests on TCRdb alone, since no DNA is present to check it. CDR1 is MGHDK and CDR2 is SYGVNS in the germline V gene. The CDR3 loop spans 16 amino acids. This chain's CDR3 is CATATGTDHGANVLTF.

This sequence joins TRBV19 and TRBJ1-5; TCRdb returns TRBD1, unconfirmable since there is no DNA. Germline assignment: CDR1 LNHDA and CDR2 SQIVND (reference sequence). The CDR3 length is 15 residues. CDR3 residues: CASSIRDRTNQPQHF.

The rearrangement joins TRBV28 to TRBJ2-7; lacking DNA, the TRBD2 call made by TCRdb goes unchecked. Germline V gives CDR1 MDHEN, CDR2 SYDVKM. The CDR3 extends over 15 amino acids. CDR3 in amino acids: CASSLTSGSLDEQYF.

CDR3: CASSLAGQGPETQYF. V is TRBV5-1 and J is TRBJ2-5. In germline, CDR1 is SGHRS, CDR2 YFSETQ. The length of the CDR3 is 15 residues.

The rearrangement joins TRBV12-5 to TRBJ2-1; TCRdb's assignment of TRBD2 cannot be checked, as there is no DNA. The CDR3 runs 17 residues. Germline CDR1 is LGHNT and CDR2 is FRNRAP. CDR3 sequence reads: CASGFHGLAGKANEQFF.

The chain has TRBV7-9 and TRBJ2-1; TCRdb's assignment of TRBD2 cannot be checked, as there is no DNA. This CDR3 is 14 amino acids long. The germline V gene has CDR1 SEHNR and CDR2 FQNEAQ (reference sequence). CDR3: CASSLLYSGDEQFF.

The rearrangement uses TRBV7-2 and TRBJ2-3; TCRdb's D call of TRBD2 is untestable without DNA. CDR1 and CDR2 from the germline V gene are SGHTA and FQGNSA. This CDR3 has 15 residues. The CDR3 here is CASSLVGTSGRMQYF.

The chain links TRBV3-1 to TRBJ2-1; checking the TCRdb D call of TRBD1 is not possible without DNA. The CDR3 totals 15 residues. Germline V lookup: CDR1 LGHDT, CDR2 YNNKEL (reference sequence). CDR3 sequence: CASSPSGARGNEQFF.

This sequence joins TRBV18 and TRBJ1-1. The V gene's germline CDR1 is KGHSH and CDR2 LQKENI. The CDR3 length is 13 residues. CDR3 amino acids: CASSTQKNTEAFF.

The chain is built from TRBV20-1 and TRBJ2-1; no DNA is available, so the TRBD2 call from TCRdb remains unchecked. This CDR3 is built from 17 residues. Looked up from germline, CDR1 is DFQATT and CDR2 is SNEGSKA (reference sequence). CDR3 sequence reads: CSAEGSGTPRAYNEQFF.

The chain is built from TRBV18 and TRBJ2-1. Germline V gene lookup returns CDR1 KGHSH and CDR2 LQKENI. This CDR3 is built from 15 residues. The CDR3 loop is CASSPPDSRVNEQFF.

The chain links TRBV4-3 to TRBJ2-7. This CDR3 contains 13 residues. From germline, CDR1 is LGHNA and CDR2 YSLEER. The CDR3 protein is CASSQASSYEQYF.